The 30 T cell receptor beta chains given below trace back to one sample, sequenced in a study of read filtering for tumor transcriptome and immune sequencing. Molecular barcoded adaptors covering alpha/delta and beta/gamma chains were used on approximately 400 ng RNA. TCRdb re-called the reads with MiXCR, one entry per CDR3 protein. The table shows some 40,000 distinct CDR3 sequences, with more than 13% occurring only once. Source material: a population of CD138-negative cells sorted from bone marrow. Every receptor here comes from a donor aged 40 or older with multiple myeloma.

This clonotype appeared many times. The chain uses TRBV3-1 and TRBJ2-1; D possibly corresponds to TRBD2 (6 bases). Trimming took 3 bases from V and 9 from J, leaving 21 bases between them. The CDR3 covers 16 residues. CDR1 and CDR2 from the germline V gene are LGHDT and YNNKEL (reference sequence). The chain's CDR3 is CASSHHRGGVRIEQFF. In DNA, the CDR3 is TGTGCCAGCAGCCACCATCGGGGAGGAGTCAGGATTGAGCAGTTCTTC.

Comments on this clonotype: Possible read error: a much larger clone is one base away. The chain recombines TRBV7-9 with TRBJ1-1; unclear D gene. The CDR3 totals 12 residues. The V gene's germline CDR1 is SEHNR and CDR2 FQNEAQ (reference sequence). This CDR3 reads CASSYENTEACF. Written as DNA, the CDR3 is TGTGCCAGCAGCTATGAGAACACTGAAGCTTGCTTT.

Many counts were recorded for this clonotype. The V call is TRBV20-1, the J call TRBJ2-7; D ambiguous. Germline CDR1 and CDR2: DFQATT and SNEGSKA (reference sequence). Trimming cost V 3 bases and J 9 bases, with 18 bases left between them. This CDR3 spans 13 amino acids. The CDR3: CSASRPTPQGQYF. The CDR3 DNA is TGCAGTGCTAGCCGACCGACACCACAAGGGCAGTACTTC.

This clonotype was counted ten times or more. V usage is TRBV5-1 and J usage is TRBJ2-2, with TRBD1 matching over 10 bases. CDR1 and CDR2 from the germline V gene are SGHRS and YFSETQ. The V gene end was trimmed by 6 bases and the J gene end by 3 bases; junction bases not matched to a gene: 14. CDR3 length: 18 residues. CDR3: CASNRRPGQGIDTGELFF. CDR3 bases: TGCGCCAGCAACCGTCGCCCGGGACAGGGGATTGACACCGGGGAGCTGTTTTTT.

This clonotype was seen many times. The rearrangement joins TRBV29-1 to TRBJ1-1, with 7 bases that match TRBD1. The germline CDR1 and CDR2 sequences are SQVTM and ANQGSEA. V lost 7 bases, J lost 0 bases, and 14 bases stayed unmatched. The CDR3 extends over 16 amino acids. CDR3 in amino acids: CSGSGKTGLMNTEAFF. The CDR3 DNA sequence: TGCAGCGGATCGGGGAAGACAGGGCTCATGAACACTGAAGCTTTCTTT.

Note on this clonotype: A much larger clone differs by one base, so this may be a read error. J is TRBJ2-5 and V is TRBV15; D perhaps matches TRBD2 (5 bases). CDR1 and CDR2 from the germline V gene are LNHNV and YYDKDF (reference sequence). The CDR3 sequence is 13 residues long. CDR3 protein: CATGRDAGETQYF. CDR3 bases: TGTGCCACCGGCAGAGACGCGGGAGAGACCCAGTACTTC.

Note on this clonotype: A far larger clone is a single base away, which makes a read error likely. CDR3 nucleotides: TGTTCCAGCAGCAGTACTTCACCCCTCCACTTT. Amino acids: CSSSSTSPLHF. The chain employs TRBV7-9 and TRBJ1-6; D is ambiguous. This CDR3 has 11 residues. From germline, CDR1 is SEHNR and CDR2 FQNEAQ (reference sequence).

This clonotype was recorded many times. The rearrangement links TRBV11-2 to TRBJ2-5; no clear D gene. Trimming shortened V by 4 bases and J by 2 bases, and 14 bases separated the two germline ends. The CDR3 runs 15 residues. Per the germline V gene, CDR1 is SGHAT and CDR2 is FQNNGV. CDR3 nucleotides: TGTGCCAGCAGCTCCTACCGGGTCTTACAAGAGACCCAGTACTTC. This gives the protein CASSSYRVLQETQYF. Variable domain in full (rest from reference TRBV11-2 and TRBJ2-5): EAGVAQSPRYKIIEKRQSVAFWCNPISGHATLYWYQQILGQGPKLLIQFQNNGVVDDSQLPKDRFSAERLKGVDSTLKIQPAKLEDSAVYLCASSSYRVLQETQYFGPGTRLLVL.

This clonotype was picked up many times. The chain combines TRBV20-1 with TRBJ2-5; D is unresolved. CDR3 length equals 11 residues. Trimming took 5 bases from V and 5 from J, leaving 9 bases between them. Germline values: CDR1 DFQATT, CDR2 SNEGSKA (reference sequence). This CDR3 is CSADLQETQYF. DNA of the CDR3: TGCAGTGCTGACCTCCAGGAGACCCAGTACTTC.

This clonotype is labeled medium-sized. V is TRBV29-1 and J is TRBJ2-1; D ambiguous. V was clipped by 2 bases and J by 6 bases, with 14 bases between them. The CDR3 has 14 residues. Germline V gives CDR1 SQVTM, CDR2 ANQGSEA. The CDR3 DNA reads as TGCAGCGTTGAATCCGGGCCCCGGGTCAATGAGCAGTTCTTC. Its translation is CSVESGPRVNEQFF.

This clonotype was recorded at least ten times. The chain has TRBV12-3 or TRBV12-4 and TRBJ2-1; TRBD1 is a possible D gene (7 bases). This CDR3 is built from 15 residues. Between the trimmed V and J ends, which lost 3 bases and 3 bases, there was a span of 12 bases. CDR3 sequence (DNA): TGTGCCAGCAGTTTGGCGGGACAGTACTACAATGAGCAGTTCTTC. Translated: CASSLAGQYYNEQFF.

This clonotype occurred many times. The chain joins TRBV5-1 to TRBJ2-7; 10 bases agree with TRBD2. The CDR3 spans 15 residues. Germline assignment: CDR1 SGHRS and CDR2 YFSETQ. Trimming took 4 bases from V and 6 from J; bases not matched to a gene: 10. CDR3 coding DNA: TGCGCCAGCAGCGATACAAGCGGGAGGGCGAGCGAGCAGTACTTC. It yields the protein CASSDTSGRASEQYF.

There are many counts of this clonotype. Here the CDR3 DNA reads TGTGCCACCAGTGATACCGGGACTAGCCTCGATGAGCAGTTCTTC. It translates to CATSDTGTSLDEQFF. The gene calls are TRBV24-1 and TRBJ2-1, with 9 bases fitting TRBD2. The CDR3 has 15 amino acids. The trim removed 3 bases at V and 8 bases at J, leaving 7 bases unmatched. From germline, CDR1 is KGHDR and CDR2 SFDVKD.

This clonotype has at least ten counts. The chain uses TRBV18 and TRBJ2-7; TRBD1 matches at 8 bases. CDR1 and CDR2 (germline): KGHSH, LQKENI. The V gene end was trimmed by 1 base and the J gene end by 0 bases; junction bases not matched to a gene: 5. This CDR3 region has 16 residues. The CDR3 DNA is TGTGCCAGCTCACCACTCGGACAGGGCTACTCCTACGAGCAGTACTTC. Translated, it gives CASSPLGQGYSYEQYF.

This clonotype was observed many times. This chain uses TRBV28 with TRBJ1-3, with D tentatively TRBD1 (5 bases). The V gene lost 7 bases and the J gene lost 0 bases, with 19 bases spanning the gap. The CDR3 covers 17 residues. The germline V gene encodes CDR1 MDHEN and CDR2 SYDVKM. CDR3 DNA sequence: TGTGCCAGCAAGGCCGGGACCCCGTGGACCTCTGGAAACACCATATATTTT. It encodes CASKAGTPWTSGNTIYF.

This clonotype was observed at least ten times. The CDR3 DNA follows: TGTGCCAGCAGCTTGGTCGGGGGTGCAGATACGCAGTATTTT. It encodes CASSLVGGADTQYF. The chain recombines TRBV5-5 with TRBJ2-3, with D possibly TRBD2 on 6 matching bases. The CDR3 covers 14 residues. With 0 bases removed from V and 4 bases from J, the gap between germline ends came to 9 bases. In germline, CDR1 is SGHKS, CDR2 YYEKEE (reference sequence).

This clonotype was counted ten times or more. V is TRBV5-1 and J is TRBJ2-5, with D possibly being TRBD1 or TRBD2 (5 bases each). This CDR3 spans 14 amino acids. From germline, CDR1 is SGHRS and CDR2 YFSETQ. The V gene lost 0 bases and the J gene lost 4 bases, with 10 bases spanning the gap. The CDR3 is CASSLGDGGETQYF. As DNA, the CDR3 is TGCGCCAGCAGCTTGGGGGACGGTGGAGAGACCCAGTACTTC.

This chain joins TRBV20-1 and TRBJ2-1; 11 positions agree with TRBD2. This CDR3 is 15 amino acids long. Germline V gene lookup returns CDR1 DFQATT and CDR2 SNEGSKA (reference sequence). The V and J ends lost 6 bases and 6 bases, in that order; junction bases with no gene match: 10. The CDR3 DNA reads as TGCAGTGCGAGGACCGGGACTAGCGGCTTCAATGAGCAGTTCTTC. It yields the protein CSARTGTSGFNEQFF.

This clonotype was found many times. Here the CDR3 reads CSARDVRRGEAFF. The CDR3 bases are TGCAGTGCTAGAGATGTTCGCCGGGGAGAGGCTTTCTTT. The chain employs TRBV20-1 and TRBJ1-6; no reliable D call. Matching the DNA end better, TRBJ1-1 makes the J call doubtful. This CDR3 has 13 amino acids. The germline gives CDR1 DFQATT, CDR2 SNEGSKA (reference sequence).

This clonotype came up many times. The chain employs TRBV12-3 or TRBV12-4 and TRBJ2-2, with TRBD2 as a possible D gene (6 bases). The CDR3 sequence is 15 residues long. V lost 5 bases, J lost 1 base, and 11 bases lay in between. CDR3 coding DNA: TGTGCCAGCAGTGGCGGAGCGGGGAACACCGGGGAGCTGTTTTTT. It yields the protein CASSGGAGNTGELFF.

The chain employs TRBV4-1 and TRBJ1-1; the match to TRBD1 covers 8 bases. In germline, CDR1 is MGHRA, CDR2 YSYEKL. The CDR3 has 15 amino acids. V lost 4 bases to trimming and J lost 2 bases; unmatched junction nucleotides: 6. CDR3 region: CASSLRGTGNTEAFF. CDR3 sequence (DNA): TGCGCCAGCAGCCTAAGGGGGACAGGTAACACTGAAGCTTTCTTT.

This clonotype was seen at least ten times. This could be a read error, since a much larger clone is one nucleotide away. The chain has TRBV7-9 and TRBJ2-1; D is uncertain. The CDR3 runs 14 residues. Germline assignment: CDR1 SEHNR and CDR2 FQNEAQ (reference sequence). Written as DNA, the CDR3 is TGTGCCAGCAGCGAACTTAGCTCCTACAATGGGCAGTTCTTC. Translating it yields CASSELSSYNGQFF.

This clonotype was seen just once. J is TRBJ2-7 and V is TRBV12-3 or TRBV12-4, with TRBD2 matching over 8 bases. CDR3 length: 16 amino acids. V was clipped by 5 bases and J by 6 bases; unmatched bases: 15. CDR3: CASSRGGVAGSGEQYF. The CDR3 nucleotides are TGTGCCAGCAGTCGAGGGGGGGTAGCGGGATCGGGCGAGCAGTACTTC.

Comments on this clonotype: Relative to the germline gene, one junction end is altered; a read error may explain this. This sequence joins TRBV4-2 and TRBJ2-5, with D possibly matching TRBD1 (5 bases). The CDR3 is made up of 13 amino acids. Germline values: CDR1 LGHNA, CDR2 YNFKEQ. The CDR3 DNA is TGTGCCGGCAGCCAAGATAGGGGAGAGACCCAGTACTTC. Protein sequence: CAGSQDRGETQYF.

This clonotype was seen at least ten times. The rearrangement uses TRBV5-6 and TRBJ2-7, with a weak D call TRBD1 (6 bases). Germline CDR1 is SGHDT and CDR2 is YYEEEE. CDR3 length: 13 residues. Trimming pared 2 bases from V and 5 bases from J, leaving 11 bases between. The CDR3 loop reads CASSFTGWDEQYF. The CDR3 region has the DNA TGTGCCAGCAGCTTTACAGGGTGGGACGAGCAGTACTTC.

This clonotype was recorded many times. J is TRBJ2-2 and V is TRBV7-9, with D perhaps TRBD1 (6 bases). V lost 5 bases and J 2 bases, leaving 12 bases between the germline ends. CDR1 is SEHNR and CDR2 is FQNEAQ in the germline V gene (reference sequence). CDR3 length equals 15 residues. The CDR3 here is CASSHGTPNTGELFF. The CDR3 coding sequence is TGTGCCAGCAGCCACGGGACACCTAACACCGGGGAGCTGTTTTTT.

This clonotype was detected many times. Its ends do not fully match the called genes, so a read error is possible. The gene calls are TRBV5-1 and TRBJ1-5, with a weak D call TRBD1 (6 bases). The length of the CDR3 is 14 residues. Germline lookup yields CDR1 SGHRS and CDR2 YFSETQ. The CDR3 region is CASSLQGGNQPQHF. In DNA, the CDR3 is TGTGCCAGCAGTTTACAGGGTGGTAATCAGCCCCAGCATTTT.

The V gene is TRBV19, the J gene TRBJ2-7; D may be TRBD2 (6 bases). Trimming shortened V by 9 bases and J by 1 base, and 13 bases separated the two germline ends. The CDR3 is 13 residues long. Germline assignment: CDR1 LNHDA and CDR2 SQIVND (reference sequence). CDR3 sequence (DNA): TGTGCCAGCCAGCGGGCCCAGTCCTACGAGCAGTACTTC. Its protein product is CASQRAQSYEQYF.

The table lists this clonotype with many counts. V is TRBV12-5 and J is TRBJ1-1, with D possibly TRBD1 on 6 matching bases. Germline V gene sequence: CDR1 LGHNT, CDR2 FRNRAP. CDR3 size: 19 residues. V was shortened by 0 bases and J by 1 base, with 21 bases between the two germline ends. Here the CDR3 reads CASGLVRLLTQQGNTEAFF. CDR3 bases: TGTGCTAGTGGTTTGGTACGGTTACTAACTCAACAGGGGAACACTGAAGCTTTCTTT.

Ten or more counts support this clonotype. The rearrangement joins TRBV7-9 to TRBJ2-6; the match to TRBD1 covers 7 bases. V was clipped by 4 bases and J by 7 bases; unmatched bases: 10. This CDR3 spans 16 amino acids. CDR1 is SEHNR, CDR2 FQNEAQ, per germline (reference sequence). The DNA of the CDR3 is TGTGCCAGCAGCTCCAACAGGGGACCCAGCGCCAACGTCCTGACTTTC. Protein sequence: CASSSNRGPSANVLTF.